Detailed here is one TCR beta chain. This entry belongs to a study of T cell responses to AZD1222 COVID-19 vaccine. CDR1 and CDR2 from the germline V gene are ENHRY and SYGVKD. V shed 0 bases, J shed 17 bases, and the junction held 10 bases outside the gene matches. CDR3 length: 14 amino acids. Sequenced by immunoSEQ multiplex PCR; TCRdb stores in-frame clones only, minus some. Among tens of thousands of clones, approximately 86% were seen once, and the ten largest hold 6.5% to 8.5%. The TCR originated in an adult who received the AZD1222 COVID-19 vaccine. The sample consisted of peripheral blood, taken 28 days after the second AZD1222 dose. The genes are TRBV10-3 and TRBJ1-6; 7 bases map to TRBD1. The CDR3 protein is CAISESYRGGLFHF. The CDR3 nucleotides are TGTGCCATCAGTGAGTCTTACAGGGGCGGATTGTTCCACTTT.